This T cell receptor (beta chain) was observed in a study of cytomegalovirus exposure and HLA in healthy donors. Study-wide background: A subsequent analysis reported that the roughly 120 validation repertoires were produced on the same platform that had also been used for the approximately 710 first-cohort repertoires. General study points: With high specificity and sensitivity, the classifier reportedly diagnosed cytomegalovirus status. Investigators reported 150 to 200 TCR beta chains as tied to cytomegalovirus.

Only in-frame clones appear in the TCRdb table, and some are missing; sequencing was by immunoSEQ multiplex PCR. The repertoire consists of more than 85,000 clones, with approximately 90% occurring once and the leading ten covering under 2%. Separation from the approximately 670-subject first cohort characterized the roughly 130-subject validation cohort, to which the donors belonged. The CDR3 totals 12 residues. Germline CDR1 reads GTSNPN; CDR2 reads SVGIG (reference sequence). The V and J ends lost 5 bases and 6 bases, in that order; junction bases with no gene match: 0. On this clone itself: Antigen unknown.

Input material: PBMCs. The chain links TRBV30 to TRBJ2-7; the match to TRBD2 covers 14 bases. The receptor comes from a young woman in good health and CMV-seronegative. For the CDR3, the DNA is TGTGCCTGGGGACTAGCGGGAGGCGAGCAGTACTTC. Amino acids: CAWGLAGGEQYF.